This TCR beta chain came from a study of blood T cell repertoires in COVID-19. Across the whole study: Acute-phase and convalescent COVID-19 samples originated in the United States, Italy and Spain. T cells, B-cell-depleted T cells, or PBMCs provided the cDNA or gDNA that served as material.

The CDR3 totals 14 residues. The V gene lost 0 bases and the J gene lost 7 bases, with 12 bases spanning the gap. From germline, CDR1 is MNHEY and CDR2 SVGAGI. As handled by the study authors: Scientists estimated how many nucleated cells there were by amplifying reference gene primers. Repertoires were generated with immunoSEQ multiplex PCR, while TCRdb's copy carries only in-frame clones and drops some. V and J calls and clone size follow that table, whereas D and trimming were derived from the DNA. The sample shows some 150,000 clones, roughly four fifths of them seen only once. The clonotype originates from a woman aged 45-60 years with active or convalescent COVID-19. The specimen was peripheral blood. The rearrangement links TRBV6-5 to TRBJ1-2; D gene ambiguous. Here the CDR3 reads CASSYSTGASGYTF. The CDR3 DNA follows: TGTGCCAGCAGTTACTCCACCGGAGCGAGTGGCTACACCTTC.